This TCR beta chain is drawn from a study of blood T cells in healthy people across ages. General study findings and limits: Estimates of diversity drawn from one million T cells were considered underestimates.

Primers used in a second PCR of about 7 to 12 cycles were a sample-barcoded 5' primer and a J-beta primer mix. TCRdb itself ran the 5' RACE reads through MiXCR, one entry per CDR3 protein. The sample consists of about 1.6 million distinct CDR3 sequences, about 31% of them appearing once. A word on this clonotype: Its antigen is not known.

Donors were systemically healthy Caucasian individuals from Russia aged roughly 6 to 100 years. Isolated PBMCs totaled at least 6 million in each sample. Per sample, at least 6 micrograms of total RNA were extracted. The CDR3 is 15 residues long. The V end lost 5 bases, the J end lost 7 bases, and 21 bases lay between the germline ends. Germline loops: CDR1 SGHTA, CDR2 FQGTGA. The TCR was taken from a woman between 25 and 40 years old in good health. Material: blood. The chain joins TRBV7-3 to TRBJ2-7; TRBD2 is a possible D gene (7 bases). The CDR3 coding sequence is TGTGCCAGCAGCCCACCGGGACGGGGGGCTCGGGAGCAGTACTTC. Protein sequence: CASSPPGRGAREQYF.